This T cell receptor beta chain was sequenced in a study of shared clonotypes between healthy human individuals (dated by TCRdb to 2020 to 2022). At the level of the whole study: The cohort included three men and a couple of women between 18 and 49 years of age. For each donor, CD4 naive and CD4 memory were each given three plates, CD8 naive was given two plates, and CD8 memory was given one plate. To estimate repertoire size and how much clonotypes are shared between individuals, the study performed deep sequencing of blood TCR repertoires from about 5 healthy adults. Different laboratories and diverse techniques were used to prepare libraries and sequence TCR repertoires, to increase sequencing depth and limit assay-specific biases. Between about 0.8 and 9 billion PBMCs per donor were obtained by leukapheresis.

The germline V gene gives CDR1 as SGHTA and CDR2 as FQGNSA. The CDR3 starts with the cysteine, ends with the phenylalanine, and has 15 residues. Only CDR3 DNA is held: 45 bases, read in frame from base 1. The V and J ends are trimmed by 6 bases and 4 bases, leaving 18 bases between them. In the case of this clone: Its antigen has not been determined. No base quality information exists; no much larger clone differs at one position.

Points the paper makes about the study in general: Pairwise subsampling led to the expectation that sequencing depth would affect the degree of clonotype sharing among donors. Even with the large sequencing depth, rarefaction of the sorted-subset datasets indicated that sequencing was incomplete. The genetic and exposure-history diversity represented was limited by the small number of donors. Sampling was restricted to blood, and TCR repertoires in tissues likely differ from the TCR repertoires found in blood. Compared with non-shared clonotypes, the clonotypes found in all four sorted-subset donors had higher generation probabilities. Across four donors, approximately 5% of naive CD4, roughly 3.4% of naive CD8, 2.3% of memory CD4, and about 0.44% of memory CD8 clonotypes were shared. Estimated clonotype richness was generally larger for naive than for memory subsets.

Using the deep immunoSEQ assay, TCR CDR3 regions were amplified from genomic DNA by multiplex PCR. For each cell subset, the extracted genomic DNA was distributed evenly across all wells of several immunoSEQ 96-well plates, and each plate served as one replicate. Each replicate PCR for sorted subsets received roughly 0.2 ug genomic DNA, equal to about 30,000 T cell genomes. Purified libraries were quantified with a Qubit 3.0 fluorometer, sized on a Bioanalyzer 2100, and re-quantified with the KAPA Library Quantification kit. A separate single-read 150-cycle Illumina NextSeq 550 flow cell was used to sequence each immunoSEQ 96-well plate. For the original study's pipeline: Because the immunoSEQ output included only junctional sequences and no quality scores, the filtering could not be the same as the filtering used for full-length reads. To assign V/J genes and CDR3, sequences were annotated using PyIR, a Python wrapper for IgBLAST v1.9, with IMGT germline references. Reads were filtered out if the reads had weak V/J assignments (E-value above 1e-6), no CDR3, stop codons, out-of-frame junctions, or ambiguous translated residues. V3J clonotypes were defined as sequences sharing an identical inferred V gene, J gene, and CDR3 amino acid sequence. Percentage overlap between repertoires was computed as shared unique clonotypes divided by the size of the smaller repertoire. RTK rarefaction, the Chao1 estimator, and Recon v2.1 estimates of unobserved clonotypes were used to assess repertoire richness. Generation probabilities for all TCRbeta clonotypes obtained by the gDNA method from a handful of donors were computed using OLGA. The table was pulled from immuneACCESS by TCRdb, which kept in-frame rearrangements only. Such tables lose some clones; where checked, under half of the loss comes from unresolved V genes, and the rest has no known cause. V, J and clone size derive from that table, while D and trimming were established from the DNA sequence. In all, the sample holds 500,000 to 700,000 clones, and 95% of those were seen once. Approximately 0.11% of the sample comes from the top ten.

CD8 naive samples consisted of CD45RO-negative cells that were positively selected for CCR7, yielding a CD45RA+CCR7+ population without TemRA cells. The donors were healthy, HIV-negative adults with no recently reported acute infections or vaccinations. All donors were Caucasian adults living in Nashville, Tennessee, USA. Blood was collected by leukapheresis, and PBMCs were isolated by Ficoll-Histopaque density gradient centrifugation and then cryopreserved in liquid nitrogen vapor phase. Purity and quantity of every magnetically sorted T cell population were checked by analytical flow cytometry. Each sorted fraction had its genomic DNA isolated and then quantified by UV absorbance on a Nanodrop 2000c.

Here the chain combines TRBV7-2 and TRBJ2-5; no D segment can be confidently identified. The TCR originated in a woman younger than 45 in good health. Material: naive CD8+ T cells sorted from blood. Sample cell subset or site, as interpreted from the label and publication: CD45RA+CCR7+. The nucleotide sequence is TGTGCCAGCAGACATGAGGCAGTCCCCGTAGAGACCCAGTACTTC. It translates as CASRHEAVPVETQYF.